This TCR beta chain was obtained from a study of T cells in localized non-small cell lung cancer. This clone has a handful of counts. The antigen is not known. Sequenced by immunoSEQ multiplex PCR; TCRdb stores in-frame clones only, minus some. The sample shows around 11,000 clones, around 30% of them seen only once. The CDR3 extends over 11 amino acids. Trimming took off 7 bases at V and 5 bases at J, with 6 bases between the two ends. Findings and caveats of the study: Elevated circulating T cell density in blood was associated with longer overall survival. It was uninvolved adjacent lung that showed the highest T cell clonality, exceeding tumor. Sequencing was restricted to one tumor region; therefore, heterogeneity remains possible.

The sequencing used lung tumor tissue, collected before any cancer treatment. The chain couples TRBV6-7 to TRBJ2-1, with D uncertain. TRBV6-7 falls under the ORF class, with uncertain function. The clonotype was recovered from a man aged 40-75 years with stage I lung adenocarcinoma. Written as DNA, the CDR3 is TGTGCCAGCACCATTGACAATGAGCAGTTCTTC. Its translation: CASTIDNEQFF.